This TCR beta chain derives from a study of shared clonotypes between healthy human individuals. Every immunoSEQ plate was one replicate of a subset's evenly spread DNA. TCRdb keeps only in-frame clones here, not all; method: immunoSEQ multiplex PCR. Of nearly 1 million clones listed, 70% to 85% are singletons. The V gene's germline CDR1 is ENHRY and CDR2 SYGVKD. The CDR3 loop spans 14 amino acids. Trimming removed 8 bases from V and 2 bases from J; junction bases left unmatched: 6. Splitting the CD4+ cells yielded a CD45RA+ naive subset and a CD45RA-negative memory subset. Sequenced input: memory CD4+ T cells sorted from blood. Subset: CD45RA-negative fraction. This chain connects TRBV10-3 to TRBJ2-7; 10 positions agree with TRBD2. The TCR was taken from a man between 18 and 29 years old in good health. CDR3 coding DNA: TGTGCCATCGGATCTAGCGGGGGACCCTACGAGCAGTACTTC. Protein sequence: CAIGSSGGPYEQYF.